The text below deals with one T cell receptor (beta chain). Its specific antigen is unknown. No much larger clone is present one base from it, and per-base qualities are unavailable. Graves' hyperthyroidism was defined as stable when no progression to ophthalmopathy occurred over 18 months of follow-up. The hyperthyroidism patients were between 18 and 65 years old and newly diagnosed, with a disease duration of less than 2 months. Exclusion was applied to patients with uncontrolled infections, other autoimmune diseases, pregnancy or lactation. Diagnoses were based on clinical symptoms, serum thyroxine and TRAb, thyroid ultrasound and orbital computed tomography. Ficoll-Paque density gradient centrifugation was used to isolate PBMCs from around 10 ml of fresh peripheral blood. Total RNA was extracted with Trizol reagent, and quality was checked on an Agilent 2100 Bioanalyzer. The CDR3 measures 15 amino acids from cysteine to phenylalanine. Only the CDR3 portion is preserved as DNA: 45 bases, with reading frame beginning at the first base. Looking up the germline V gene yields CDR1 SGHDN and CDR2 FVKESK. Trimmed from V: 5 bases; trimmed from J: 5 bases; junction bases lacking a gene match: 8.

The sample belongs to a study of T cells in Graves' hyperthyroidism and ophthalmopathy (dated by TCRdb to the late 2010s). The study in broad terms: Peripheral blood was collected at initial diagnosis, before any treatment. A discovery cohort of about 95 patients, 43 with Graves' ophthalmopathy and about 60 with stable Graves' hyperthyroidism, was used to find distinguishing TCR V-J signatures. Prospective prediction of ophthalmopathy was tested in an independent validation cohort of approximately 19 hyperthyroidism patients and 17 patients who later progressed to ophthalmopathy. For training and testing, the roughly 100 patients in the discovery cohort were randomly divided in a 7:3 ratio. The study also compared thyroid tissue and blood T-cell repertoires from about six Graves' hyperthyroidism patients. Once sampling was done, hyperthyroidism patients were given methimazole at a starting dose of 30 mg daily, whereas ophthalmopathy patients were given high-dose intravenous methylprednisolone. The paper describes TCR Vbeta CDR3 sequencing of 120 to 150 peripheral blood samples, made up of about 40 ophthalmopathy patients, roughly 75 hyperthyroidism patients and 17 progressor patients. Broader findings and caveats from the paper: A 13 V-J signature model separated ophthalmopathy from stable hyperthyroidism, with approximately 87% sensitivity and 81% to 82% specificity in cross-validation and 80%/75% in testing. No statistical method was used to set the sample size in advance, and investigators knew the group allocation. During validation, the model predicted progression to ophthalmopathy a median of about 6.3 months ahead of onset, with approximately 70% sensitivity and roughly 72% specificity. Most expanded thyroid clonotypes (frequency above 0.001) were also detected in blood, suggesting blood repertoires may reflect thyroid immune responses.

TCR beta CDR3 regions were amplified from RNA transcripts. The TCR CDR3 was subjected to a first round of RT-PCR using the HTBI primer set and the Qiagen OneStep RT-PCR kit. Libraries were constructed in a second round of multiplex PCR, after which size selection and purification were carried out. Libraries were sequenced paired-end with 100 bp reads on an Illumina HiSeq2000. The authors processed their data as follows. SOAPnuke was used to process the raw data, with reads discarded if the reads contained adapters or uncalled bases, had a mean Phred below 15, or lacked an exact constant-primer or identifier match. High-quality paired reads were merged using COPE v1.2.5, and each unique nucleotide sequence was defined as a clonotype. Clonotypes were aligned to IMGT TRBV, TRBD and TRBJ reference segments using MiTCR v1.1. Only V-J combinations with frequency above 0.0001, covering approximately 99% of repertoires, were analysed. The TCS score was defined as F50 (clonal expansion) divided by E x V (chaos), with BLOSUM62-based TCRdist calculated between CDR3 peptides within each V-J. Welch's t-statistics and random forest reduced around 550 V-J features to roughly 13, which were used in a naive Bayes classifier (R e1071). Using fastp at Q25 and MiXCR, TCRdb reprocessed the public reads and kept productive beta chains. Each record represents a unique CDR3 protein, reported with the most common genes and DNA among its rows. TCRdb's processing, not the study's, gives the V and J calls here. This sample lists under 400,000 distinct CDR3 sequences; 20% to 25% were detected once. The top ten constitute roughly 80% of the sample.

Sequenced input: blood. The chain employs TRBV14 and TRBJ2-5, with TRBD2 matching 10 junction bases. This clonotype was sampled from a man aged 50-59 years with Graves' hyperthyroidism. DNA sequence: TGTGCCAGCAGCGCTAGCGGGAGAAAGTACGAGACCCAGTACTTC. It is translated as CASSASGRKYETQYF.